The 25 T cell receptor beta chains listed next were all sequenced from one sample in a study of cytomegalovirus exposure and HLA in healthy donors. The PCR used 60 Vbeta and 13 Jbeta primers. Here immunoSEQ multiplex PCR was the method, and the copy in TCRdb shows in-frame clones only, minus some. The data hold fewer than 150,000 clones, with roughly 80% observed a single time. Specimen: PBMCs. The receptor source for this set is a female donor in good health and CMV-seronegative.

The chain carries TRBV1 and TRBJ2-2; TRBD2, as called in the table, went unchecked against the DNA. TRBV1 corresponds to a pseudogene. The CDR3 runs to 19 residues. The CDR3 DNA follows: TGCACCAGCAGCCAACTTGTAGAGCGGGAGGACACGAACACCGGGGAGCTGTTTTTT. Translation: CTSSQLVEREDTNTGELFF.

The rearrangement uses TRBV28 and TRBJ2-7; 8 positions agree with TRBD2. CDR1 and CDR2 (germline): MDHEN, SYDVKM. V was clipped by 5 bases and J by 2 bases; unmatched bases: 2. The CDR3 covers 13 residues. The CDR3 sequence is CASSQGLAYEQYF. The CDR3 DNA follows: TGTGCCAGCAGTCAGGGACTAGCCTACGAGCAGTACTTC.

This clone was observed a few times. The V gene is TRBV4-1, the J gene TRBJ1-1; a possible D gene is TRBD1 (6 bases). Germline-derived CDR1 and CDR2 are MGHRA and YSYEKL. Trimming stripped 2 bases from V and 1 base from J, with 8 bases between. The CDR3 totals 14 residues. CDR3 in DNA: TGCGCCAGCAGCCAACCCAGGGGGAACACTGAAGCTTTCTTT. As protein: CASSQPRGNTEAFF.

This chain links TRBV27 with TRBJ2-7; D may be TRBD2 (6 bases). This CDR3 has 15 residues. Germline CDR1 MNHEY, CDR2 SMNVEV (reference sequence). Trimming cost V 4 bases and J 4 bases, with 17 bases left between them. CDR3 sequence (DNA): TGTGCCAGCAGTTCGGAGCTGACCCGGGGGTACGAGCAGTACTTC. It encodes CASSSELTRGYEQYF.

The rearrangement uses TRBV5-8 and TRBJ1-2; 7 nucleotides match TRBD1. This CDR3 comprises 15 residues. V trimming: 0 bases; J trimming: 6 bases; junction bases outside the gene matches: 8. Per germline, CDR1 SGHTS and CDR2 YDEGEE. The CDR3 loop is CASSLATGQEHGYTF. The CDR3, as DNA: TGTGCCAGCAGCTTGGCGACAGGGCAGGAACATGGCTACACCTTC.

The chain uses TRBV6-5 and TRBJ2-5, with 8 bases that match TRBD2. The CDR3 contains 15 residues. CDR1 is MNHEY and CDR2 is SVGAGI in the germline V gene. V was clipped by 2 bases and J by 4 bases; unmatched bases: 6. The DNA of the CDR3 is TGTGCCAGCAGTTACATCAGCGGGAGTACAGAGACCCAGTACTTC. Its protein product is CASSYISGSTETQYF.

The rearrangement links TRBV28 to TRBJ2-7; D uncertain. V dropped 6 bases and J dropped 0 bases, with 6 bases sitting between them. From germline, CDR1 is MDHEN and CDR2 SYDVKM. The CDR3 has 12 residues. CDR3 residues: CASSPVSYEQYF. The CDR3 DNA reads TGTGCCAGCAGCCCAGTCTCCTACGAGCAGTACTTC.

This chain joins TRBV13 and TRBJ2-1; 9 positions agree with TRBD2. The germline CDR1 and CDR2 sequences are PRHDT and FYEKMQ (reference sequence). Germline trimming cut 4 bases from V and 6 bases from J; bases unmatched to any gene: 1. The CDR3 contains 13 residues. The CDR3 bases are TGTGCCAGCAGCTGGGGACTAGCCAATGAGCAGTTCTTC. Amino acids: CASSWGLANEQFF.

The V call is TRBV5-4, the J call TRBJ2-7; 8 bases line up with TRBD2. The CDR3 is made up of 16 amino acids. Germline V gene data show CDR1 as SGHNT and CDR2 as YYREEE (reference sequence). V was clipped by 0 bases and J by 0 bases; unmatched bases: 5. This CDR3 reads CASSLGVSGNSYEQYF. In nucleotides, the CDR3 is TGTGCCAGCAGCTTGGGGGTTAGCGGGAACTCCTACGAGCAGTACTTC.

The V gene is TRBV4-1, the J gene TRBJ2-7; TRBD1 aligns across 7 bases. The trim removed 3 bases at V and 1 base at J, leaving 6 bases unmatched. Germline V gene data show CDR1 as MGHRA and CDR2 as YSYEKL. The CDR3 loop spans 15 amino acids. The CDR3 here is CASSQGTAKSYEQYF. Here the CDR3 DNA reads TGCGCCAGCAGCCAGGGGACAGCGAAGTCCTACGAGCAGTACTTC.

The genes are TRBV28 and TRBJ2-3; 10 positions match TRBD2. The CDR3 is 16 amino acids. The trim removed 6 bases at V and 3 bases at J, leaving 9 bases unmatched. Germline CDR1 and CDR2: MDHEN and SYDVKM. The CDR3 loop is CASRSSGRARTDTQYF. CDR3 sequence (DNA): TGTGCCAGCAGGAGCAGCGGGAGGGCCCGTACAGATACGCAGTATTTT.

The chain recombines TRBV29-1 with TRBJ1-1, with a weak D call TRBD1 (5 bases). The CDR3 contains 12 residues. Germline CDR1 reads SQVTM; CDR2 reads ANQGSEA. V was shortened by 3 bases and J by 6 bases, with 11 bases between the two germline ends. The CDR3 nucleotides are TGCAGCGTTGACGCGACAGTACCTGAAGCTTTCTTT. This codes for CSVDATVPEAFF.

The CDR3 region is CASSPFSVPPETQYF. The CDR3 nucleotides are TGTGCCAGCTCACCATTTAGTGTACCCCCGGAGACCCAGTACTTC. The genes are TRBV18 and TRBJ2-5; D is uncertain. CDR3 length: 15 residues. V was shortened by 2 bases and J by 5 bases, with 15 bases between the two germline ends. The germline CDR1 and CDR2 sequences are KGHSH and LQKENI.

The chain is built from TRBV19 and TRBJ2-1, with 13 bases fitting TRBD2. The CDR3 is 15 amino acids. Trimming at V came to 6 bases and at J to 7 bases, leaving 6 bases not matched to a gene. Germline lookup yields CDR1 LNHDA and CDR2 SQIVND (reference sequence). CDR3 residues: CASSTPGLAGNEQFF. CDR3 DNA: TGTGCCAGTAGCACTCCGGGACTAGCGGGGAATGAGCAGTTCTTC.

The chain joins TRBV2 to TRBJ2-2, with 8 bases aligning to TRBD2. Germline V CDR1 and CDR2: SNHLY, FYNNEI. The V segment lost 5 bases and the J segment 1 base; nucleotides outside the gene matches: 3. The CDR3 is made up of 15 amino acids. The CDR3 region has the DNA TGTGCCAGCAGTCTAGCGGGTGAGAACACCGGGGAGCTGTTTTTT. This translates into CASSLAGENTGELFF.

The chain joins TRBV6-5 to TRBJ1-1, with 7 bases fitting TRBD1. Unmatched junction bases numbered 6, after V lost 8 bases and J lost 3 bases. The CDR3 sequence is 13 residues long. Germline V lookup: CDR1 MNHEY, CDR2 SVGAGI. The DNA of the CDR3 is TGTGCCAGCCGACAGGGTTTGGACACTGAAGCTTTCTTT. This encodes CASRQGLDTEAFF.

The chain joins TRBV5-1 to TRBJ2-7, with no clear D. V shed 3 bases and J shed 6 bases, with 10 bases lying between them. The CDR3 covers 12 residues. In germline, CDR1 is SGHRS, CDR2 YFSETQ. The CDR3 DNA reads as TGCGCCAGCAGCTCCTCAGGCATCGAGCAGTACTTC. This sequence encodes CASSSSGIEQYF.

The J gene is TRBJ1-2, the V gene TRBV5-4; D is uncertain. Trimming shortened V by 4 bases and J by 0 bases, and 10 bases separated the two germline ends. The CDR3 consists of 14 residues. Germline loops: CDR1 SGHNT, CDR2 YYREEE (reference sequence). In DNA form, the CDR3 reads TGTGCCAGCAGCCTCCGGGGAGCTAACTATGGCTACACCTTC. It yields the protein CASSLRGANYGYTF.

This clone was seen only a few times. This chain joins TRBV10-2 and TRBJ1-3; D uncertain. In germline, CDR1 is WSHSY, CDR2 SAAADI. This CDR3 region has 17 residues. Trimming stripped 10 bases from V and 1 base from J, with 23 bases between. In DNA form, the CDR3 reads TGCGCCACCACTTATTCCGCATTTTTTACTTCTGGAAACACCATATATTTT. Its protein product is CATTYSAFFTSGNTIYF.

V is TRBV27 and J is TRBJ2-3; no firm D call. The V gene's germline CDR1 is MNHEY and CDR2 SMNVEV (reference sequence). The CDR3 totals 15 residues. With 3 bases removed from V and 0 bases from J, the gap between germline ends came to 10 bases. CDR3 DNA: TGTGCCAGCAGTTTGAGCTCGCGAAGCACAGATACGCAGTATTTT. Translated: CASSLSSRSTDTQYF.

V and J are TRBV28 and TRBJ2-3, with 9 bases aligning to TRBD1. Losses at the gene ends were 5 bases for V and 6 bases for J; bases not matched to a gene: 12. There are 16 residues in the CDR3. Germline V gene data show CDR1 as MDHEN and CDR2 as SYDVKM. As DNA, the CDR3 is TGTGCCAGCAGTATATCCGGGACAGGGATCATGGATACGCAGTATTTT. Translated: CASSISGTGIMDTQYF.

The V and J genes are TRBV9 and TRBJ2-5; the match to TRBD1 covers 9 bases. Losses at the gene ends were 4 bases for V and 4 bases for J; bases not matched to a gene: 8. Germline CDR1 is SGDLS and CDR2 is YYNGEE. This CDR3 is built from 15 residues. Here the CDR3 DNA reads TGTGCCAGCAGCTTCCGACAGGGGGTAATAGAGACCCAGTACTTC. Its protein is CASSFRQGVIETQYF.

This clone has only a few counts. CDR3 in amino acids: CASSFAGQLNTGELFF. DNA for the CDR3: TGTGCCAGCAGCTTCGCGGGACAGCTCAACACCGGGGAGCTGTTTTTT. This chain connects TRBV11-2 to TRBJ2-2; D may be TRBD1 (7 bases). Germline V CDR1 and CDR2: SGHAT, FQNNGV. V dropped 3 bases and J dropped 2 bases, with 13 bases sitting between them. The CDR3 extends over 16 amino acids. Full variable domain (remainder filled in from reference TRBV11-2 and TRBJ2-2): EAGVAQSPRYKIIEKRQSVAFWCNPISGHATLYWYQQILGQGPKLLIQFQNNGVVDDSQLPKDRFSAERLKGVDSTLKIQPAKLEDSAVYLCASSFAGQLNTGELFFGEGSRLTVL.

The chain employs TRBV6-6 and TRBJ1-5; D gene uncertain. CDR1 MNHNY and CDR2 SVGAGI come from the germline V gene (reference sequence). This CDR3 has 13 amino acids. With 7 bases removed from V and 6 bases from J, the gap between germline ends came to 13 bases. CDR3 region: CASIPGLGQPQHF. The CDR3 DNA follows: TGTGCCAGCATTCCGGGTTTGGGTCAGCCCCAGCATTTT.

The genes are TRBV2 and TRBJ2-2, with 7 bases fitting TRBD2. With 7 bases clipped from V and 1 base from J, the junction kept 3 bases outside the gene matches. Per germline, CDR1 SNHLY and CDR2 FYNNEI. The CDR3 is made up of 14 amino acids. This CDR3 reads CASMGRGNTGELFF. CDR3 sequence (DNA): TGTGCCAGCATGGGGAGGGGGAACACCGGGGAGCTGTTTTTT.